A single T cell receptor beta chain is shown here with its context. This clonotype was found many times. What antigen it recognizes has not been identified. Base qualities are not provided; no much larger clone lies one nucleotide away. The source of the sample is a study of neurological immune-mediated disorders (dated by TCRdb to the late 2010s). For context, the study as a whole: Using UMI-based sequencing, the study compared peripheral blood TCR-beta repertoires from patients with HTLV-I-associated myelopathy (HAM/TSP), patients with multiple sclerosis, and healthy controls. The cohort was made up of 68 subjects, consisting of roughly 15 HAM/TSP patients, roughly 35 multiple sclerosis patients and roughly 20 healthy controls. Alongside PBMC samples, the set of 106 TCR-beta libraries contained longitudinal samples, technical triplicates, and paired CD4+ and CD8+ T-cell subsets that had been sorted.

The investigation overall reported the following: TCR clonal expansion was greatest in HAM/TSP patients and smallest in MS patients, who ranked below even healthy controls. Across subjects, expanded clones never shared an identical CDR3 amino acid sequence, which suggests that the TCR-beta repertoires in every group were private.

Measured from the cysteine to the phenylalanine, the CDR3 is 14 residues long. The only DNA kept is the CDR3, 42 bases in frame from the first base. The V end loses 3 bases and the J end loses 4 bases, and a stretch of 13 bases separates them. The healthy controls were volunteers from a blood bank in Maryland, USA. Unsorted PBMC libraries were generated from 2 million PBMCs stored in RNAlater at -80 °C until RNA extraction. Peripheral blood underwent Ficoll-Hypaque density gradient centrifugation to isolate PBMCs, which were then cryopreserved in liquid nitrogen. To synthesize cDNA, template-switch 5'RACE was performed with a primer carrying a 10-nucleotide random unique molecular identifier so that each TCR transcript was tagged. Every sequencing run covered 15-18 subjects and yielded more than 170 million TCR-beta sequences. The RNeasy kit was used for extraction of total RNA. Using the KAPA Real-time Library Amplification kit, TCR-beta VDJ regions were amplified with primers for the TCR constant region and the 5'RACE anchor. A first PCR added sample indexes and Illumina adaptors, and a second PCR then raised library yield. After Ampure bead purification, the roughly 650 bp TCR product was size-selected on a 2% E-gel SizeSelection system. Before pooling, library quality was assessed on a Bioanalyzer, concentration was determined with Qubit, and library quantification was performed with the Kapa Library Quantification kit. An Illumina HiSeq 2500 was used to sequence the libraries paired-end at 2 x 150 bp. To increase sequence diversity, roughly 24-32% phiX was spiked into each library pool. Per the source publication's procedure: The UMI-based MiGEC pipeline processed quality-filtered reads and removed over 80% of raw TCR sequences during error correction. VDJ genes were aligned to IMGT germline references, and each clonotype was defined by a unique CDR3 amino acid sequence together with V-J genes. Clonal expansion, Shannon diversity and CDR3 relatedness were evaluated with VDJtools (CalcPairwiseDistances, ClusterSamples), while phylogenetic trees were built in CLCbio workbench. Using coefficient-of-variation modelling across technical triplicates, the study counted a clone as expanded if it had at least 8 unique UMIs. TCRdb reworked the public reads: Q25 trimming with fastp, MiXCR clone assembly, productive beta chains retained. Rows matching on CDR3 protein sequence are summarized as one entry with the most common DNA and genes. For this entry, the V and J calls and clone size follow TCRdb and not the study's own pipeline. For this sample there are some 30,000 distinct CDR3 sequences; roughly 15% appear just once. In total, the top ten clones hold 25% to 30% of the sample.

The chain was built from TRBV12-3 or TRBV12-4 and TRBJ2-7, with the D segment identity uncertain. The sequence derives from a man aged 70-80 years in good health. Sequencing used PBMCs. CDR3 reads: CASSFSAMGYEQYF. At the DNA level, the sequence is TGTGCCAGCAGTTTCAGCGCCATGGGGTACGAGCAGTACTTC.